One sample yielded the 12 T cell receptor beta chains listed below, sequenced in a study of Ad26.COV2.S vaccination and SARS-CoV-2 variants. Profiled with immunoSEQ multiplex PCR; TCRdb holds only in-frame clones, not every one. The table includes approximately 500,000 clones, roughly 89% detected once. The treatment: 15 to 20 received Ad26.COV2.S at low or high dose, single or two shots; five or six received placebo; per-sample allocation not given. Vaccine and placebo recipients were sampled on day 63 after the first injection. Specimen: peripheral blood, collected in a trial of Ad26.COV2.S vaccine versus placebo. The source of these receptors is a person aged 18-65 years who received the Ad26.COV2.S COVID-19 vaccine or a placebo.

The gene calls are TRBV7-9 and TRBJ2-1; 7 nucleotides agree with TRBD1. This CDR3 is 16 amino acids long. The J segment lost 6 bases and the V segment lost 5 bases, leaving 13 bases of the junction unmatched. Germline V lookup: CDR1 SEHNR, CDR2 FQNEAQ (reference sequence). This chain's CDR3 is CASSRDSLGPINEQFF. As DNA, the CDR3 is TGTGCCAGCAGCCGGGACAGCCTTGGTCCCATCAATGAGCAGTTCTTC.

This clone was counted only a few times. The chain carries TRBV28 and TRBJ1-5; no clear D. The V end was cut by 6 bases, the J end by 0 bases, with 9 bases between. Germline V lookup: CDR1 MDHEN, CDR2 SYDVKM. CDR3 size: 14 residues. DNA of the CDR3: TGTGCCAGCAGCATTGGTTTTAGCAATCAGCCCCAGCATTTT. It translates to CASSIGFSNQPQHF.

The chain uses TRBV5-4 and TRBJ2-7; TRBD2 agrees at 11 bases. The CDR3 is 16 amino acids. Looked up from germline, CDR1 is SGHNT and CDR2 is YYREEE (reference sequence). J lost 6 bases, V lost 0 bases, and 8 bases had no gene match. The CDR3 protein is CASSLGVAGGPGEQYF. CDR3 nucleotide sequence: TGTGCCAGCAGCTTGGGGGTAGCGGGAGGGCCGGGCGAGCAGTACTTC. Based on the CDR3 plus reference TRBV5-4 and TRBJ2-7, the full variable domain is ETGVTQSPTHLIKTRGQQVTLRCSSQSGHNTVSWYQQALGQGPQFIFQYYREEENGRGNFPPRFSGLQFPNYSSELNVNALELDDSALYLCASSLGVAGGPGEQYFGPGTRLTVT.

J is TRBJ1-3 and V is TRBV7-9, with D maybe TRBD1 (5 bases). The germline gives CDR1 SEHNR, CDR2 FQNEAQ (reference sequence). V lost 1 base and J 4 bases, leaving 11 bases between the germline ends. The CDR3 length is 15 residues. CDR3 sequence reads: CASSLVQVEGNTIYF. The DNA for the CDR3 is TGTGCCAGCAGCTTAGTACAGGTAGAAGGAAACACCATATATTTT.

This clone was observed a single time. Other DNA sequences from this sample encode an identical CDR3 as well. The genes are TRBV2 and TRBJ2-1, with 7 bases fitting TRBD2. Germline trimming cut 3 bases from V and 5 bases from J; bases unmatched to any gene: 4. Germline loops: CDR1 SNHLY, CDR2 FYNNEI. CDR3 length equals 14 residues. CDR3 nucleotide sequence: TGTGCCAGCAGTGAGGCTAGCGGCCACAATGAGCAGTTCTTC. It is translated as CASSEASGHNEQFF.

The chain uses TRBV5-5 and TRBJ2-7; 8 bases agree with TRBD1. The germline gives CDR1 SGHKS, CDR2 YYEKEE (reference sequence). V shed 4 bases and J 0 bases; nucleotides not matched to a gene: 9. This CDR3 is 16 amino acids long. Here the CDR3 reads CASSLQGGMSSYEQYF. In nucleotides, the CDR3 is TGTGCCAGCAGCCTACAGGGGGGAATGAGCTCCTACGAGCAGTACTTC.

The chain employs TRBV14 and TRBJ2-5; 13 nucleotides line up with TRBD2. CDR3 length: 15 residues. The V and J ends lost 3 bases and 6 bases, in that order; junction bases with no gene match: 4. The germline V gene encodes CDR1 SGHDN and CDR2 FVKESK. The CDR3 here is CASSQMGLAGKTQYF. Here the CDR3 DNA reads TGTGCCAGCAGCCAGATGGGACTAGCGGGAAAGACCCAGTACTTC.

Regarding this clone: Other DNA sequences in the same sample also yield this CDR3. The J gene is TRBJ1-2, the V gene TRBV6-2 or TRBV6-3; 7 bases agree with TRBD1. From germline, CDR1 is MNHEY and CDR2 SVGEGT. There are 15 residues in the CDR3. V lost 0 bases, J lost 4 bases, and 5 bases stayed unmatched. This CDR3 reads CASSYSKGASYGYTF. The CDR3 DNA sequence: TGTGCCAGCAGTTACTCAAAGGGGGCCTCCTATGGCTACACCTTC.

The rearrangement links TRBV5-4 to TRBJ2-3; D remains unclear. In germline, CDR1 is SGHNT, CDR2 YYREEE (reference sequence). Trimming stripped 4 bases from V and 4 bases from J, with 10 bases between. The CDR3 extends over 13 amino acids. In nucleotides, the CDR3 is TGTGCCAGCAGCCCCCCGGATGCAGATACGCAGTATTTT. Its translation: CASSPPDADTQYF.

The genes are TRBV27 and TRBJ2-7; TRBD2 aligns across 9 bases. This CDR3 is built from 16 residues. Germline V gives CDR1 MNHEY, CDR2 SMNVEV (reference sequence). Losses at the gene ends were 3 bases for V and 2 bases for J; bases not matched to a gene: 8. CDR3 sequence: CASSFRGAGGPYEQYF. CDR3 in DNA: TGTGCCAGCAGTTTCAGGGGAGCGGGAGGACCCTACGAGCAGTACTTC.

The chain recombines TRBV18 with TRBJ2-2, with no clear D. Deletions cut 3 bases from V and 5 bases from J, with 10 bases between. The CDR3 is 14 residues long. CDR1 is KGHSH, CDR2 LQKENI, per germline. This CDR3 is CASSPMTGTGELFF. The CDR3 DNA follows: TGTGCCAGCTCACCGATGACCGGGACCGGGGAGCTGTTTTTT.

The chain couples TRBV6-2 or TRBV6-3 to TRBJ2-5; 7 bases align to TRBD2. J lost 0 bases, V lost 2 bases, and 3 bases had no gene match. Germline lookup yields CDR1 MNHEY and CDR2 SVGEGT. The CDR3 runs 15 residues. Here the CDR3 DNA reads TGTGCCAGCAGTTACCGGGAGGTGTACCAAGAGACCCAGTACTTC. Amino acid sequence: CASSYREVYQETQYF.